Listed below are T cell receptor beta chains from one sample, sequenced in a study of T cell repertoires in cytomegalovirus infection. These TCRs are of unknown antigen specificity. One entry per CDR3 protein, called by TCRdb with MiXCR from the reads. The sample records some 500,000 distinct CDR3 sequences, 25% to 35% being singletons. This specimen was cultured PBMCs, taken from culture after CMV antigen stimulation. Every receptor here comes from a human donor in good health (CMV status not recorded). Some clones in this sample may be carry-over from other donors' samples. Each CDR3 is given with its conserved first and last residue. The order of the fields is V gene, clone size, J gene, D gene, CDR3 length, CDR3 DNA, CDR3 protein. A D gene is named only where the DNA matches it firmly. Rows give clone size only sometimes, using once, few, many, or a class for an expanded clone.

v_call: TRBV4-1; clone_size: .; j_call: TRBJ2-3; d_call: TRBD2; cdr3_length: 17; cdr3_nt: TGCGCCAGCAGCCAAGATCTAACTAGCGGGCGGCTAGATACGCAGTATTTT; cdr3_aa: CASSQDLTSGRLDTQYF
v_call: TRBV19; clone_size: .; j_call: TRBJ2-5; d_call: TRBD1; cdr3_length: 17; cdr3_nt: TGTGCCAGTAGACCCGGACAGGGGACACTACCTCAAGAGACCCAGTACTTC; cdr3_aa: CASRPGQGTLPQETQYF
v_call: TRBV12-3/TRBV12-4; clone_size: many; j_call: TRBJ1-4; d_call: TRBD1; cdr3_length: 14; cdr3_nt: TGTGCCAGCAGTAACGACAGGGAATATGAAAAACTGTTTTTT; cdr3_aa: CASSNDREYEKLFF
v_call: TRBV11-3; clone_size: few; j_call: TRBJ2-5; d_call: .; cdr3_length: 16; cdr3_nt: TGTGCCAGCAGCTTAAATCCTCCACCTTACCAAGAGACCCAGTACTTC; cdr3_aa: CASSLNPPPYQETQYF
v_call: TRBV12-3/TRBV12-4; clone_size: .; j_call: TRBJ2-1; d_call: .; cdr3_length: 15; cdr3_nt: TGTGCCAGCAGTCCTTGGGACCTCTCCTACAATGAGCAGTTCTTC; cdr3_aa: CASSPWDLSYNEQFF
v_call: TRBV12-3/TRBV12-4; clone_size: few; j_call: TRBJ1-1; d_call: .; cdr3_length: 15; cdr3_nt: TGTGCCAGCAGTTTGCGGAGGGAGACCAACACTGAAGCTTTCTTT; cdr3_aa: CASSLRRETNTEAFF
v_call: TRBV6-2/TRBV6-3; clone_size: .; j_call: TRBJ2-1; d_call: .; cdr3_length: 12; cdr3_nt: TGTGCCAGCAGTTACTTGTGGGATGAGCAGTTCTTC; cdr3_aa: CASSYLWDEQFF
v_call: TRBV29-1; clone_size: few; j_call: TRBJ2-4; d_call: .; cdr3_length: 13; cdr3_nt: TGCAGCGTCAGATTTGGGGCCAAAAACATTCAGTACTTC; cdr3_aa: CSVRFGAKNIQYF
v_call: TRBV6-2/TRBV6-3; clone_size: few; j_call: TRBJ1-6; d_call: TRBD1; cdr3_length: 15; cdr3_nt: TGTGCCAGCAGTTCACAGGGGGCGCGGAATTCACCCCTCCACTTT; cdr3_aa: CASSSQGARNSPLHF
v_call: TRBV10-3; clone_size: few; j_call: TRBJ1-1; d_call: .; cdr3_length: 14; cdr3_nt: TGTGCCATCAGGGGGGGTCTCGCTGGGACTGAAGCTTTCTTT; cdr3_aa: CAIRGGLAGTEAFF
v_call: TRBV6-1; clone_size: few; j_call: TRBJ2-1; d_call: .; cdr3_length: 11; cdr3_nt: TGTGCCAGCAGTTATTATATCGAGCAGTTCTTC; cdr3_aa: CASSYYIEQFF
v_call: TRBV15; clone_size: .; j_call: TRBJ1-5; d_call: .; cdr3_length: 16; cdr3_nt: TGTGCCACCAGTGGTCGAGAGAGGCAGGCTAATCAGCCCCAGCATTTT; cdr3_aa: CATSGRERQANQPQHF
v_call: TRBV3-1; clone_size: .; j_call: TRBJ1-1; d_call: .; cdr3_length: 15; cdr3_nt: TGTGCCAGCAGCCCCCGATGGGGGGGGATCAATGAAGCTTTCTTT; cdr3_aa: CASSPRWGGINEAFF
v_call: TRBV4-1; clone_size: few; j_call: TRBJ1-1; d_call: TRBD1; cdr3_length: 15; cdr3_nt: TGCGCCAGCAGCCAAGATGCCGACAGGGGCACTGAAGCTTTCTTT; cdr3_aa: CASSQDADRGTEAFF
v_call: TRBV11-2; clone_size: .; j_call: TRBJ1-1; d_call: .; cdr3_length: 13; cdr3_nt: TGTGCCAGCAGCCACCTTTTTTGGACTGAAGCTTTCTTT; cdr3_aa: CASSHLFWTEAFF
v_call: TRBV7-2; clone_size: many; j_call: TRBJ2-7; d_call: .; cdr3_length: 12; cdr3_nt: TGTGCCAGCAGCTTCAACTCCTACGAGCAGTACTTC; cdr3_aa: CASSFNSYEQYF
v_call: TRBV11-2; clone_size: .; j_call: TRBJ2-5; d_call: .; cdr3_length: 14; cdr3_nt: TGTGCCAGCAGCCCGCTCCGGGGGCCAGAGACCCAGTACTTC; cdr3_aa: CASSPLRGPETQYF
v_call: TRBV4-2; clone_size: .; j_call: TRBJ2-1; d_call: .; cdr3_length: 16; cdr3_nt: TGTGCCAGCAGCCAAGAATTAAGGGGATCCTACAATGAGCAGTTCTTC; cdr3_aa: CASSQELRGSYNEQFF
v_call: TRBV6-6; clone_size: .; j_call: TRBJ2-5; d_call: TRBD1; cdr3_length: 16; cdr3_nt: TGTGCCAGCAGTTACTCCCCCGGACAGGGAGGAGAGACCCAGTACTTC; cdr3_aa: CASSYSPGQGGETQYF
v_call: TRBV9; clone_size: .; j_call: TRBJ2-7; d_call: .; cdr3_length: 14; cdr3_nt: TGTGCCAGCAGCGTAGGGGTCGGTTCCTACGAGCAGTACTTC; cdr3_aa: CASSVGVGSYEQYF
v_call: TRBV28; clone_size: .; j_call: TRBJ2-1; d_call: TRBD2; cdr3_length: 14; cdr3_nt: TGTGCCAGCAGTTCTAGCGGGCCGAACAATGAGCAGTTCTTC; cdr3_aa: CASSSSGPNNEQFF
v_call: TRBV7-2; clone_size: many; j_call: TRBJ2-7; d_call: TRBD1; cdr3_length: 14; cdr3_nt: TGTGCCAGCAGCTACAGACAGGGGAGTAGCGAGCAGTACTTC; cdr3_aa: CASSYRQGSSEQYF
v_call: TRBV10-3; clone_size: .; j_call: TRBJ2-4; d_call: TRBD2; cdr3_length: 13; cdr3_nt: TGTGCCATTGGCGGGACTAGCGGAAACATTCAGTACTTC; cdr3_aa: CAIGGTSGNIQYF
v_call: TRBV11-2; clone_size: .; j_call: TRBJ1-2; d_call: .; cdr3_length: 19; cdr3_nt: TGTGCCAGCAGCACATTGAAGCTTAGATCGGGGCAGGGTAACTATGGCTACACCTTC; cdr3_aa: CASSTLKLRSGQGNYGYTF
v_call: TRBV30; clone_size: .; j_call: TRBJ2-5; d_call: TRBD1; cdr3_length: 12; cdr3_nt: TGTGCCTGGGCAGGGGGCGCGGAGACCCAGTACTTC; cdr3_aa: CAWAGGAETQYF
v_call: TRBV12-3/TRBV12-4; clone_size: few; j_call: TRBJ2-2; d_call: TRBD2; cdr3_length: 15; cdr3_nt: TGTGCCAGCAGTTCTAGCGGGAGCGACACCGGGGAGCTGTTTTTT; cdr3_aa: CASSSSGSDTGELFF
v_call: TRBV19; clone_size: .; j_call: TRBJ2-3; d_call: .; cdr3_length: 16; cdr3_nt: TGTGCCAGTACCTTCAGTCCGGCAGCCGTCGTGGATACGCAGTATTTT; cdr3_aa: CASTFSPAAVVDTQYF
v_call: TRBV4-2; clone_size: many; j_call: TRBJ2-7; d_call: .; cdr3_length: 17; cdr3_nt: TGTGCCAGCAGCCAAGATGGAGTAGGGCAGGGCCCCTACGAGCAGTACTTC; cdr3_aa: CASSQDGVGQGPYEQYF
v_call: TRBV20-1; clone_size: .; j_call: TRBJ1-2; d_call: .; cdr3_length: 13; cdr3_nt: TGCAGTGCTAGCGGCGCGATTAACTATGGCTACACCTTC; cdr3_aa: CSASGAINYGYTF
v_call: TRBV6-2/TRBV6-3; clone_size: once; j_call: TRBJ2-2; d_call: .; cdr3_length: 20; cdr3_nt: TGTGCCAGCAGTGGATCAGGTCGGCAGTTCGCTTCAACCCACACCGGGGAGCTGTTTTTT; cdr3_aa: CASSGSGRQFASTHTGELFF
v_call: TRBV11-2; clone_size: once; j_call: TRBJ2-1; d_call: TRBD2; cdr3_length: 15; cdr3_nt: TGTGCCAGCAGCTTAATTAGCGGGAGGCTCAATGAGCAGTTCTTC; cdr3_aa: CASSLISGRLNEQFF
v_call: TRBV7-2; clone_size: few; j_call: TRBJ2-7; d_call: TRBD2; cdr3_length: 14; cdr3_nt: TGTGCCAGCAGCTGGACTAGCGCTTCCTACGAGCAGTACTTC; cdr3_aa: CASSWTSASYEQYF
v_call: TRBV4-1; clone_size: few; j_call: TRBJ2-3; d_call: .; cdr3_length: 16; cdr3_nt: TGCGCCAGCAGCCGGGAGGGACAGGTCCTTACAGATACGCAGTATTTT; cdr3_aa: CASSREGQVLTDTQYF
v_call: TRBV7-9; clone_size: .; j_call: TRBJ2-7; d_call: TRBD1; cdr3_length: 12; cdr3_nt: TGTGCCAGCAGCAGAGACAGGGGCGAGCAGTACTTC; cdr3_aa: CASSRDRGEQYF
v_call: TRBV27; clone_size: .; j_call: TRBJ2-3; d_call: .; cdr3_length: 15; cdr3_nt: TGTGCCAGCAGCCAGCCACCTATGGGGCAGAATACGCAGTATTTT; cdr3_aa: CASSQPPMGQNTQYF
v_call: TRBV5-1; clone_size: .; j_call: TRBJ2-3; d_call: TRBD2; cdr3_length: 16; cdr3_nt: TGCGCCAGCAGCAAGGGGACTAGCGGGGCCGTAGATACGCAGTATTTT; cdr3_aa: CASSKGTSGAVDTQYF
v_call: TRBV27; clone_size: .; j_call: TRBJ2-2; d_call: TRBD2; cdr3_length: 15; cdr3_nt: TGTGCCAGCAGTGTCGCGGGAGCGGGGGCCGGGGAGCTGTTTTTT; cdr3_aa: CASSVAGAGAGELFF
v_call: TRBV28; clone_size: .; j_call: TRBJ2-7; d_call: .; cdr3_length: 13; cdr3_nt: TGTGCCAGCCAAACTCAGGGGTCCCACGAGCAGTACTTC; cdr3_aa: CASQTQGSHEQYF
v_call: TRBV19; clone_size: .; j_call: TRBJ2-3; d_call: .; cdr3_length: 15; cdr3_nt: TGTGCCAGTAGTATTGCTGCGGGACCCACAGATACGCAGTATTTT; cdr3_aa: CASSIAAGPTDTQYF
v_call: TRBV11-2; clone_size: few; j_call: TRBJ2-2; d_call: TRBD1; cdr3_length: 16; cdr3_nt: TGTGCCAGCAGCTCCTTGACAGGGGGTCTGACCGGGGAGCTGTTTTTT; cdr3_aa: CASSSLTGGLTGELFF
v_call: TRBV6-5; clone_size: .; j_call: TRBJ1-1; d_call: .; cdr3_length: 12; cdr3_nt: TGTGCCAGCAGGCAAGCAACAACAGAAGCTTTCTTT; cdr3_aa: CASRQATTEAFF
v_call: TRBV5-1; clone_size: few; j_call: TRBJ2-2; d_call: .; cdr3_length: 17; cdr3_nt: TGCGCCAGCAGCTCGATAGGGACAAACTCGAACACCGGGGAGCTGTTTTTT; cdr3_aa: CASSSIGTNSNTGELFF
v_call: TRBV7-8; clone_size: many; j_call: TRBJ1-6; d_call: TRBD1; cdr3_length: 16; cdr3_nt: TGTGCCAGCAGCTTAGGAAGCTGGGACAGTAATTCACCCCTCCACTTT; cdr3_aa: CASSLGSWDSNSPLHF
v_call: TRBV2; clone_size: .; j_call: TRBJ2-5; d_call: .; cdr3_length: 12; cdr3_nt: TGTGCCACCGCTTTGGCGGGGGAGACCCAGTACTTC; cdr3_aa: CATALAGETQYF
v_call: TRBV7-7; clone_size: few; j_call: TRBJ2-2; d_call: TRBD2; cdr3_length: 14; cdr3_nt: TGTGCCAGCAGCCGGGGACTAGCGGGTACGGAGCTGTTTTTT; cdr3_aa: CASSRGLAGTELFF
v_call: TRBV19; clone_size: .; j_call: TRBJ1-2; d_call: .; cdr3_length: 15; cdr3_nt: TGTGCCAGTAGTATAGGACAGAGCGAGAACTATGGCTACACCTTC; cdr3_aa: CASSIGQSENYGYTF
v_call: TRBV19; clone_size: .; j_call: TRBJ2-1; d_call: TRBD2; cdr3_length: 15; cdr3_nt: TGTGCCAGTAGTATAGTAGGCGGGAGGGCCAATGAGCAGTTCTTC; cdr3_aa: CASSIVGGRANEQFF
v_call: TRBV4-2; clone_size: .; j_call: TRBJ2-1; d_call: .; cdr3_length: 16; cdr3_nt: TGTGCCAGCAGCCGCCCGGGCAGGAGCTCCTACAATGAGCAGTTCTTC; cdr3_aa: CASSRPGRSSYNEQFF
v_call: TRBV7-8; clone_size: .; j_call: TRBJ1-1; d_call: .; cdr3_length: 14; cdr3_nt: TGTGCCAGCAGCCCCGTCCCTCTGGCGGTGGAAGCTTTCTTT; cdr3_aa: CASSPVPLAVEAFF
v_call: TRBV11-2; clone_size: .; j_call: TRBJ2-5; d_call: .; cdr3_length: 16; cdr3_nt: TGTGCCAGCAGCATCGGGACGCCAGGGTCAGGCGAGACCCAGTACTTC; cdr3_aa: CASSIGTPGSGETQYF
v_call: TRBV28; clone_size: .; j_call: TRBJ1-2; d_call: TRBD1; cdr3_length: 17; cdr3_nt: TGTGCCAGCAGTTCAACCCGCCGGGACAGGAACGGTTATGGCTACACCTTC; cdr3_aa: CASSSTRRDRNGYGYTF
v_call: TRBV10-3; clone_size: few; j_call: TRBJ2-2; d_call: TRBD1; cdr3_length: 15; cdr3_nt: TGTGCCATCAGGAAAGGACAGGGAAGGACCGGGGAGCTGTTTTTT; cdr3_aa: CAIRKGQGRTGELFF
v_call: TRBV20-1; clone_size: .; j_call: TRBJ2-1; d_call: TRBD1; cdr3_length: 15; cdr3_nt: TGCAGTGCTCTGTTTGGGACAGGGGGCTGGAATGAGCAGTTCTTC; cdr3_aa: CSALFGTGGWNEQFF
v_call: TRBV7-2; clone_size: once; j_call: TRBJ1-5; d_call: .; cdr3_length: 15; cdr3_nt: TGTGCCAGCAGCTTAGGCCCTCAGTCGGACCAGCCCCAGCATTTT; cdr3_aa: CASSLGPQSDQPQHF
v_call: TRBV7-2; clone_size: .; j_call: TRBJ2-1; d_call: .; cdr3_length: 13; cdr3_nt: TGTGCCAGCAGCCTTGGGCGGACCAATGAGCAGTTCTTC; cdr3_aa: CASSLGRTNEQFF
v_call: TRBV29-1; clone_size: once; j_call: TRBJ2-5; d_call: TRBD1; cdr3_length: 14; cdr3_nt: TGCAGCGTTGGTTGGGGACAGCTTGAAGAGACCCAGTACTTC; cdr3_aa: CSVGWGQLEETQYF
v_call: TRBV20-1; clone_size: .; j_call: TRBJ2-1; d_call: TRBD2; cdr3_length: 16; cdr3_nt: TGCAGTGCTAGAGTTAGCGGGAGGGTGTTTAGGAATGAGCAGTTCTTC; cdr3_aa: CSARVSGRVFRNEQFF
v_call: TRBV11-2; clone_size: few; j_call: TRBJ2-7; d_call: .; cdr3_length: 13; cdr3_nt: TGTGCCAGCAGCTTAGCATCTTATGGGGAGCAGTACTTC; cdr3_aa: CASSLASYGEQYF